The 28 T cell receptor beta chains below come from one sample, sequenced in a study of hypomethylating agent response in myelodysplastic syndrome. Generated by immunoSEQ multiplex PCR, the TCRdb table keeps only in-frame clones and is missing some. The sample yields thousands of clones, roughly 80% seen once. This sample comprised bone marrow, obtained before or after starting hypomethylating agent treatment for myelodysplastic syndrome (not recorded which). The receptors were gathered from a human donor with myelodysplastic syndrome.

This rearrangement joins TRBV6-1 to TRBJ1-1; TRBD1 is a possible D gene (6 bases). V was cut by 3 bases and J by 1 base, with 9 bases left in between. Germline CDR1 MNHNS, CDR2 SASEGT. The CDR3 loop spans 14 amino acids. The CDR3 spells CASSETGANTEAFF. CDR3 nucleotides: TGTGCCAGCAGTGAGACAGGAGCGAACACTGAAGCTTTCTTT.

The chain combines TRBV5-1 with TRBJ2-7; 8 nucleotides align to TRBD1. The germline V gene has CDR1 SGHRS and CDR2 YFSETQ. V shed 4 bases and J 3 bases; nucleotides not matched to a gene: 6. This CDR3 has 14 residues. CDR3 DNA: TGCGCCAGCAGCCCCCAGGACAGGGTCTACGAGCAGTACTTC. Protein sequence: CASSPQDRVYEQYF.

The V and J genes are TRBV4-1 and TRBJ2-1, with TRBD2 matching 12 bases. V shed 0 bases, J shed 7 bases, and the junction held 1 base outside the gene matches. Germline V gives CDR1 MGHRA, CDR2 YSYEKL. This CDR3 has 15 residues. The CDR3 sequence: CASSQDLAGGNEQFF. CDR3 DNA sequence: TGCGCCAGCAGCCAAGATCTAGCGGGGGGGAATGAGCAGTTCTTC.

The CDR3 loop reads CASSLAGGSEQYF. The CDR3 DNA reads as TGTGCCAGCAGCTTGGCGGGAGGGAGCGAGCAGTACTTC. This rearrangement joins TRBV5-4 to TRBJ2-7, with 8 positions matching TRBD2. V shed 0 bases, J shed 6 bases, and the junction held 2 bases outside the gene matches. CDR1 and CDR2 (germline): SGHNT, YYREEE (reference sequence). The CDR3 is made up of 13 amino acids.

This chain uses TRBV7-6 with TRBJ2-2; D call uncertain. CDR1 is SGHVS and CDR2 is FNYEAQ in the germline V gene. The CDR3 has 13 residues. Trimming pared 2 bases from V and 4 bases from J, leaving 5 bases between. CDR3 DNA: TGTGCCAGCAGCTTAAGGCGCACCGGGGAGCTGTTTTTT. It codes for CASSLRRTGELFF.

This rearrangement joins TRBV5-1 to TRBJ2-5; the D gene could be TRBD1 or TRBD2 (5 bases each). Deletions cut 0 bases from V and 6 bases from J, with 15 bases between. Germline V CDR1 and CDR2: SGHRS, YFSETQ. The CDR3 contains 15 residues. The CDR3 spells CASSLEGTSGKTQYF. In DNA, the CDR3 is TGCGCCAGCAGCTTGGAAGGGACCTCCGGAAAGACCCAGTACTTC.

The chain carries TRBV7-6 and TRBJ2-2, with D unresolved. There are 14 residues in the CDR3. The V end was cut by 5 bases, the J end by 1 base, with 8 bases between. The germline CDR1 and CDR2 sequences are SGHVS and FNYEAQ. The CDR3 nucleotides are TGTGCCAGCAGCCCTGTCCAGAACACCGGGGAGCTGTTTTTT. It specifies CASSPVQNTGELFF. The full variable domain, with the rest looked up from reference TRBV7-6 and TRBJ2-2, is GAGVSQSPRYKVTKRGQDVALRCDPISGHVSLYWYRQALGQGPEFLTYFNYEAQQDKSGLPNDRFSAERPEGSISTLTIQRTEQRDSAMYRCASSPVQNTGELFFGEGSRLTVL.

This clone occurred a few times. The genes are TRBV9 and TRBJ1-5; D not certain. Germline V gene sequence: CDR1 SGDLS, CDR2 YYNGEE. Trimming took off 0 bases at V and 3 bases at J, with 4 bases between the two ends. This CDR3 is 13 amino acids long. The DNA for the CDR3 is TGTGCCAGCAGCGTAGACCCCAATCAGCCCCAGCATTTT. Encoded protein: CASSVDPNQPQHF.

The chain has TRBV5-1 and TRBJ1-3, with D unclear. Germline CDR1 reads SGHRS; CDR2 reads YFSETQ. V lost 0 bases and J 0 bases, leaving 4 bases between the germline ends. The CDR3 sequence is 14 residues long. CDR3 sequence (DNA): TGCGCCAGCAGCTTGGGGGGCTCTGGAAACACCATATATTTT. Its translation is CASSLGGSGNTIYF. Full variable domain (remainder filled in from reference TRBV5-1 and TRBJ1-3): KAGVTQTPRYLIKTRGQQVTLSCSPISGHRSVSWYQQTPGQGLQFLFEYFSETQRNKGNFPGRFSGRQFSNSRSEMNVSTLELGDSALYLCASSLGGSGNTIYFGEGSWLTVV.

A single count supports this clone. The chain is built from TRBV9 and TRBJ2-1; 12 bases match TRBD2. Germline V CDR1 and CDR2: SGDLS, YYNGEE. The CDR3 consists of 15 residues. V was clipped by 3 bases and J by 9 bases; unmatched bases: 7. The CDR3 is CASSGSSGRGLEQFF. DNA for the CDR3: TGTGCCAGCAGCGGTTCTAGCGGGAGGGGCCTTGAGCAGTTCTTC.

The rearrangement joins TRBV5-4 to TRBJ2-7; TRBD2 might be the D (5 bases). The CDR3 is 14 residues long. Trimming pared 3 bases from V and 2 bases from J, leaving 12 bases between. CDR1 and CDR2 from the germline V gene are SGHNT and YYREEE (reference sequence). CDR3 sequence (DNA): TGTGCCAGCAGCTATGGACTTACTCCCTACGAGCAGTACTTC. Amino acids: CASSYGLTPYEQYF.

The V call is TRBV10-2, the J call TRBJ2-7; D unresolved. Germline lookup yields CDR1 WSHSY and CDR2 SAAADI. This CDR3 region has 13 residues. V lost 0 bases and J lost 6, with 9 bases in between. This CDR3 reads CASSESKTPEQYF. In nucleotides, the CDR3 is TGCGCCAGCAGTGAGTCGAAAACTCCCGAGCAGTACTTC.

The chain is built from TRBV2 and TRBJ2-3; D assignment may be TRBD1 or TRBD2 (5 bases each). The V gene's germline CDR1 is SNHLY and CDR2 FYNNEI. The CDR3 loop spans 15 amino acids. Deletions cut 8 bases from V and 1 base from J, with 16 bases between. CDR3 DNA sequence: TGTGCCAGCCATAAACGAGGGGTGGGCACAGATACGCAGTATTTT. Protein: CASHKRGVGTDTQYF. The whole variable domain, remainder taken from reference TRBV2 and TRBJ2-3, is EPEVTQTPSHQVTQMGQEVILRCVPISNHLYFYWYRQILGQKVEFLVSFYNNEISEKSEIFDDQFSVERPDGSNFTLKIRSTKLEDSAMYFCASHKRGVGTDTQYFGPGTRLTVL.

This chain links TRBV19 with TRBJ2-6, with a weak D call TRBD1 (5 bases). V gave up 2 bases and J gave up 2 bases, with 7 bases separating them. Germline lookup yields CDR1 LNHDA and CDR2 SQIVND (reference sequence). CDR3 length equals 15 residues. Here the CDR3 reads CASSIRQTGANVLTF. Here the CDR3 DNA reads TGTGCCAGTAGTATACGACAGACTGGGGCCAACGTCCTGACTTTC.

The chain recombines TRBV10-3 with TRBJ2-5, with a weak D call TRBD1 (5 bases). Germline V gives CDR1 ENHRY, CDR2 SYGVKD. The germline V and J ends were trimmed by 11 bases and 3 bases, with 19 bases remaining between them. This CDR3 contains 14 residues. The CDR3 DNA sequence: TGTGCCTCGACTTTGACAGCGACGAAAGAGACCCAGTACTTC. The encoded protein is CASTLTATKETQYF.

This clone was found a few times. The rearrangement links TRBV11-3 to TRBJ2-2, with 9 bases matching TRBD2. V lost 5 bases, J lost 0 bases, and 7 bases stayed unmatched. The length of the CDR3 is 17 residues. CDR1 is SGHNT and CDR2 is YENEEA in the germline V gene. The CDR3 DNA is TGTGCCAGCAGCATGGATACTAGCGGGCCGAACACCGGGGAGCTGTTTTTT. Translated, it gives CASSMDTSGPNTGELFF. The complete variable domain, with remaining parts taken from reference TRBV11-3 and TRBJ2-2, reads EAGVVQSPRYKIIEKKQPVAFWCNPISGHNTLYWYLQNLGQGPELLIRYENEEAVDDSQLPKDRFSAERLKGVDSTLKIQPAELGDSAVYLCASSMDTSGPNTGELFFGEGSRLTVL.

The gene calls are TRBV21-1 and TRBJ1-1. TRBV21-1 corresponds to a pseudogene. The CDR3 has 15 residues. The CDR3: CASSKDRSMNTEAFF. The CDR3 DNA follows: TGTGCCAGCAGCAAAGATAGGAGTATGAACACTGAAGCTTTCTTT.

This chain connects TRBV6-5 to TRBJ2-7, with 8 bases that match TRBD1. The CDR3 sequence is 16 residues long. With V trimmed by 3 bases and J by 3 bases, 10 bases remained unmatched. CDR1 MNHEY and CDR2 SVGAGI come from the germline V gene. CDR3 amino acids: CASSYSSGGSLYEQYF. The DNA for the CDR3 is TGTGCCAGCAGTTATTCCTCAGGGGGCTCCCTCTACGAGCAGTACTTC.

A word on this clone: Other DNA sequences of this sample code for an identical CDR3. The chain joins TRBV6-5 to TRBJ1-2, with D maybe TRBD1 (6 bases). V was clipped by 8 bases and J by 6 bases, with 13 bases between them. CDR1 MNHEY and CDR2 SVGAGI come from the germline V gene. There are 12 residues in the CDR3. CDR3 coding DNA: TGTGCCAGCTATCGGGGGGGGCATGGCTACACCTTC. This translates into CASYRGGHGYTF.

The V call is TRBV9, the J call TRBJ2-2; D gene ambiguous. Germline V gives CDR1 SGDLS, CDR2 YYNGEE. Trimming left V 4 bases short and J 7 bases short, with 14 bases between. This CDR3 has 14 residues. The CDR3 reads CASSPRWGNGELFF. Here the CDR3 DNA reads TGTGCCAGCAGCCCGAGATGGGGAAACGGGGAGCTGTTTTTT.

This clone was seen a few times. J is TRBJ1-1 and V is TRBV19; possibly TRBD1 for D (5 bases). V shed 7 bases and J shed 0 bases, with 15 bases lying between them. Germline loops: CDR1 LNHDA, CDR2 SQIVND (reference sequence). This CDR3 is built from 15 residues. CDR3 sequence (DNA): TGTGCCAGTATAGCAGGGAACCTAATGAACACTGAAGCTTTCTTT. Its protein is CASIAGNLMNTEAFF.

This chain links TRBV19 with TRBJ1-1, with D maybe TRBD1 (6 bases). The V gene's germline CDR1 is LNHDA and CDR2 SQIVND (reference sequence). The CDR3 sequence is 12 residues long. Trimming cost V 7 bases and J 6 bases, with 12 bases left between them. The CDR3 sequence: CASIGGLAEAFF. The DNA for the CDR3 is TGTGCCAGTATTGGGGGGCTCGCTGAAGCTTTCTTT.

The chain couples TRBV29-1 to TRBJ2-5; 8 bases are shared with TRBD2. The CDR3 contains 11 residues. From germline, CDR1 is SQVTM and CDR2 ANQGSEA. Trimming removed 5 bases from V and 5 bases from J; junction bases left unmatched: 1. DNA for the CDR3: TGCAGCGTTCCGGGAGGGGAGACCCAGTACTTC. Its protein product is CSVPGGETQYF.

V and J are TRBV11-3 and TRBJ2-3; D not certain. The CDR3 length is 11 residues. Trimming removed 5 bases from V and 2 bases from J, with 2 bases in between. Germline V gives CDR1 SGHNT, CDR2 YENEEA. The CDR3 bases are TGTGCCAGCAGCCTCACAGATACGCAGTATTTT. Translation gives CASSLTDTQYF.

This chain joins TRBV6-6 and TRBJ2-3; tentatively, D is TRBD1 (6 bases). This CDR3 has 14 residues. V dropped 2 bases and J dropped 5 bases, with 11 bases sitting between them. CDR1 and CDR2 (germline): MNHNY, SVGAGI (reference sequence). The CDR3 sequence: CASSYRSGVDTQYF. The CDR3 coding sequence is TGTGCCAGCAGTTACCGGTCAGGGGTAGATACGCAGTATTTT.

CDR3 sequence reads: CASSDRGATNEKLFF. CDR3 nucleotide sequence: TGTGCCAGCAGTGATAGGGGCGCAACTAATGAAAAACTGTTTTTT. The chain joins TRBV6-1 to TRBJ1-4, with a tentative D call TRBD1 (5 bases). The CDR3 length is 15 residues. Trimming removed 3 bases at V and 0 bases at J, with 8 bases between. Looked up from germline, CDR1 is MNHNS and CDR2 is SASEGT.

The genes are TRBV7-8 and TRBJ1-1, with 7 nucleotides matching TRBD1. Germline trimming cut 1 base from V and 0 bases from J; bases unmatched to any gene: 8. CDR1 is SGHVS, CDR2 FQNEAQ, per germline. The CDR3 runs to 17 residues. CDR3 in DNA: TGTGCCAGCAGCTTAGTGTCCGGGACAGTGATGAACACTGAAGCTTTCTTT. It codes for CASSLVSGTVMNTEAFF.

The chain is built from TRBV7-8 and TRBJ1-2; 8 positions agree with TRBD1. V shed 5 bases and J 8 bases; nucleotides not matched to a gene: 13. The length of the CDR3 is 15 residues. Germline V gives CDR1 SGHVS, CDR2 FQNEAQ. This CDR3 is CASSHAGTGDRGYTF. For the CDR3, the DNA is TGTGCCAGCAGCCACGCCGGGACAGGTGATAGGGGCTACACCTTC.